What follows are 17 T cell receptor beta chains derived from one specimen sequenced in a study of blood T cell repertoires in COVID-19. Method: immunoSEQ multiplex PCR; TCRdb's copy keeps in-frame clones and lacks some. Here the sample spans approximately 4,100 clones, 90% to 95% being singletons. The sequenced material came from peripheral blood. The receptors stem from a man between 45 and 60 years old with active COVID-19.

V is TRBV7-9 and J is TRBJ2-3; TRBD1 agrees at 7 bases. The CDR3 runs 14 residues. The germline CDR1 and CDR2 sequences are SEHNR and FQNEAQ (reference sequence). J lost 2 bases, V lost 3 bases, and 2 bases had no gene match. Here the CDR3 DNA reads TGTGCCAGCAGCTTGGACAGGACCACAGATACGCAGTATTTT. It translates to CASSLDRTTDTQYF.

This clone is large (0.1 to 1%) by share. The chain uses TRBV10-2 and TRBJ1-6; D remains unclear. In germline, CDR1 is WSHSY, CDR2 SAAADI. The V gene lost 0 bases and the J gene lost 7 bases, with 7 bases spanning the gap. The CDR3 spans 14 residues. The CDR3 sequence: CASSESGTNSPLHF. CDR3 bases: TGCGCCAGCAGTGAGTCGGGCACAAATTCACCCCTCCACTTT.

The rearrangement uses TRBV7-2 and TRBJ2-1; 9 bases fit TRBD1. Trimming at V came to 5 bases and at J to 5 bases, leaving 4 bases not matched to a gene. The CDR3 spans 14 residues. Germline lookup yields CDR1 SGHTA and CDR2 FQGNSA. CDR3 sequence reads: CASSATGGNNEQFF. CDR3 in DNA: TGTGCCAGCAGCGCAACAGGGGGCAACAATGAGCAGTTCTTC.

This chain connects TRBV7-3 to TRBJ2-7, with 8 bases matching TRBD2. The trim removed 1 base at V and 7 bases at J, leaving 9 bases unmatched. The CDR3 totals 15 residues. Germline loops: CDR1 SGHTA, CDR2 FQGTGA. CDR3 nucleotides: TGTGCCAGCAGCTTAAGTGGGGGAGCGGGGGAGGAGCAGTACTTC. This sequence encodes CASSLSGGAGEEQYF.

The V gene is TRBV9, the J gene TRBJ2-5, with D perhaps matching TRBD2 (7 bases). The germline V and J ends were trimmed by 4 bases and 1 base, with 17 bases remaining between them. The CDR3 spans 16 residues. Germline values: CDR1 SGDLS, CDR2 YYNGEE. CDR3 nucleotides: TGTGCCAGCAGCCACGAGGGGGAGGGCCGCCAAGAGACCCAGTACTTC. Residues: CASSHEGEGRQETQYF.

V usage is TRBV5-1 and J usage is TRBJ2-5; 7 bases fit TRBD1. This CDR3 contains 16 residues. J lost 5 bases, V lost 0 bases, and 10 bases had no gene match. CDR1 SGHRS and CDR2 YFSETQ come from the germline V gene. As DNA, the CDR3 is TGCGCCAGCAGCTTGGGACAGGGAGTAGGGCAGGAGACCCAGTACTTC. This gives the protein CASSLGQGVGQETQYF.

This clone appeared once. The gene calls are TRBV4-3 and TRBJ2-7, with 9 bases matching TRBD1. J was trimmed by 6 bases and V by 0 bases; bases with no gene match: 3. The CDR3 has 14 residues. The germline V gene encodes CDR1 LGHNA and CDR2 YSLEER. CDR3 bases: TGCGCCAGCAGCCAAGATGGGACAGGGAGCGAGCAGTACTTC. It specifies CASSQDGTGSEQYF.

V and J are TRBV6-4 and TRBJ2-5; the D gene is possibly TRBD1 (6 bases). The V end lost 6 bases, the J end lost 5 bases, and 16 bases lay between the germline ends. CDR3 length: 14 amino acids. Germline V gene lookup returns CDR1 MRHNA and CDR2 SNTAGT. This chain's CDR3 is CASRDTRGQETQYF. The CDR3 DNA sequence: TGTGCCAGCAGAGACACCAGGGGTCAGGAGACCCAGTACTTC.

V gene TRBV6-2 or TRBV6-3 combines with J gene TRBJ1-1, with D possibly being TRBD1 (5 bases). The CDR3 runs 17 residues. Trimming stripped 2 bases from V and 2 bases from J, with 18 bases between. In germline, CDR1 is MNHEY, CDR2 SVGEGT. The chain's CDR3 is CASSYGTGTGFNTEAFF. The CDR3, as DNA: TGTGCCAGCAGTTACGGTACTGGAACAGGTTTTAACACTGAAGCTTTCTTT.

This clone has just one count. CDR3 loop: CASSRRTGETDTQYF. The CDR3 DNA follows: TGTGCCAGCAGCCGTCGGACAGGGGAGACAGATACGCAGTATTTT. The V gene is TRBV7-2, the J gene TRBJ2-3; the match to TRBD1 covers 9 bases. Trimming cost V 5 bases and J 3 bases; bases outside gene matches: 6. Germline CDR1 and CDR2: SGHTA and FQGNSA. The CDR3 extends over 15 amino acids.

This chain connects TRBV6-2 or TRBV6-3 to TRBJ2-3; D is perhaps TRBD2 (5 bases). Germline CDR1 is MNHEY and CDR2 is SVGEGT. The CDR3 has 18 residues. Trimming removed 0 bases from V and 2 bases from J, with 18 bases in between. The CDR3 DNA is TGTGCCAGCAGTTACTCTTCGGTTCTTGGGAGAAACACAGATACGCAGTATTTT. Translated, it gives CASSYSSVLGRNTDTQYF.

The chain carries TRBV11-2 and TRBJ2-1; D is unclear. In germline, CDR1 is SGHAT, CDR2 FQNNGV. V lost 5 bases and J 0 bases, leaving 8 bases between the germline ends. This CDR3 is built from 14 residues. DNA of the CDR3: TGTGCCAGCAGCCCGGGTAACTCCTACAATGAGCAGTTCTTC. Translated: CASSPGNSYNEQFF.

This chain links TRBV15 with TRBJ2-6; maybe TRBD1 (5 bases). The CDR3 covers 16 residues. Germline lookup yields CDR1 LNHNV and CDR2 YYDKDF (reference sequence). V was cut by 0 bases and J by 2 bases, with 8 bases left in between. This chain's CDR3 is CATSRDLTAGANVLTF. CDR3 DNA: TGTGCCACCAGCAGAGATCTGACAGCTGGGGCCAACGTCCTGACTTTC. The whole variable domain, remainder taken from reference TRBV15 and TRBJ2-6, is DAMVIQNPRYQVTQFGKPVTLSCSQTLNHNVMYWYQQKSSQAPKLLFHYYDKDFNNEADTPDNFQSRRPNTSFCFLDIRSPGLGDTAMYLCATSRDLTAGANVLTFGAGSRLTVL.

This chain links TRBV7-2 with TRBJ1-6; no reliable D call. The CDR3 extends over 15 amino acids. V lost 1 base and J lost 4, with 8 bases in between. CDR1 is SGHTA, CDR2 FQGNSA, per germline. In nucleotides, the CDR3 is TGTGCCAGCAGCTTAGGACTGAGATATAATTCACCCCTCCACTTT. Its translation is CASSLGLRYNSPLHF. The full variable domain, rest sourced from reference TRBV7-2 and TRBJ1-6, is GAGVSQSPSNKVTEKGKDVELRCDPISGHTALYWYRQSLGQGLEFLIYFQGNSAPDKSGLPSDRFSAERTGGSVSTLTIQRTQQEDSAVYLCASSLGLRYNSPLHFGNGTRLTVT.

This rearrangement joins TRBV6-2 or TRBV6-3 to TRBJ2-2; the D gene is possibly TRBD1 (6 bases). CDR3 size: 15 residues. In germline, CDR1 is MNHEY, CDR2 SVGEGT. V was clipped by 2 bases and J by 2 bases, with 9 bases between them. The CDR3 DNA sequence: TGTGCCAGCAGTTACCCGGGACAAAACACCGGGGAGCTGTTTTTT. Its translation is CASSYPGQNTGELFF.

V usage is TRBV19 and J usage is TRBJ2-2, with 9 bases that match TRBD2. The CDR3 consists of 17 residues. Germline V CDR1 and CDR2: LNHDA, SQIVND (reference sequence). Unmatched junction bases numbered 15, after V lost 6 bases and J lost 7 bases. DNA of the CDR3: TGTGCCAGTAGCATCCCTTTCGCGGGAGGGCCCGGCGGGGAGCTGTTTTTT. Its translation: CASSIPFAGGPGGELFF.

A few counts support this clone. This chain uses TRBV4-2 with TRBJ2-1; 11 bases align to TRBD2. Looked up from germline, CDR1 is LGHNA and CDR2 is YNFKEQ. Germline trimming cut 3 bases from V and 5 bases from J; bases unmatched to any gene: 3. CDR3 length: 15 amino acids. CDR3 region: CASSQGLAEDNEQFF. DNA of the CDR3: TGTGCCAGCAGCCAGGGACTAGCGGAAGACAATGAGCAGTTCTTC.